This passage covers 29 T cell receptor beta chains from one sample sequenced in a study of T cells in Graves' hyperthyroidism and ophthalmopathy. Template material for amplifying TCR beta CDR3 regions consisted of RNA transcripts. First-round RT-PCR of the TCR CDR3 relied on the HTBI primer set. TCRdb passed the multiplex PCR reads through MiXCR, listing each CDR3 protein once. The profile shows around 690,000 distinct CDR3 sequences, roughly 17% of them singletons. The specimen was blood. All receptors come from a man aged 45-60 years with Graves' hyperthyroidism.

This clonotype showed up many times. The rearrangement links TRBV2 to TRBJ2-7, with TRBD1 matching 9 bases. This CDR3 is built from 15 residues. Germline V gene lookup returns CDR1 SNHLY and CDR2 FYNNEI. The trim removed 2 bases at V and 2 bases at J, leaving 4 bases unmatched. CDR3 nucleotide sequence: TGTGCCAGCAGTGAAAGGGACAGGGCCCCCTACGAGCAGTACTTC. It encodes CASSERDRAPYEQYF.

This clonotype has just a few counts. V usage is TRBV12-3 or TRBV12-4 and J usage is TRBJ1-2; D perhaps matches TRBD1 (5 bases). The V and J ends lost 5 bases and 12 bases respectively, with 13 bases between them. This CDR3 comprises 11 residues. The CDR3 nucleotides read TGTGCCAGCAGTCCGGGGACTGAGCACACCTTC. Protein: CASSPGTEHTF.

A remark on this clonotype: The junction and the germline gene differ at one end; a read error may be behind it. The gene calls are TRBV7-2 and TRBJ2-1; 12 nucleotides match TRBD2. CDR1 and CDR2 from the germline V gene are SGHTA and FQGNSA. The CDR3 covers 20 residues. CDR3 region: CVSSRLTRLAGGLFYNEQFF. DNA for the CDR3: TGTGTCAGCAGCCGTTTGACTCGGCTAGCGGGAGGGCTTTTCTACAATGAGCAGTTCTTC. Variable domain in full (rest from reference TRBV7-2 and TRBJ2-1): GAGVSQSPSNKVTEKGKDVELRCDPISGHTALYWYRQSLGQGLEFLIYFQGNSAPDKSGLPSDRFSAERTGGSVSTLTIQRTQQEDSAVYLCVSSRLTRLAGGLFYNEQFFGPGTRLTVL.

This clonotype was detected only a few times. This chain uses TRBV6-1 with TRBJ1-6; D is unresolved. Trimming shortened V by 8 bases and J by 5 bases, and 25 bases separated the two germline ends. This CDR3 is built from 18 residues. Germline V gene lookup returns CDR1 MNHNS and CDR2 SASEGT. CDR3 DNA: TGTGCCAGCTCCCTACTCCTGGCCGGAGGAGGGAATAATTCACCCCTCCACTTT. Amino acid sequence: CASSLLLAGGGNNSPLHF.

This rearrangement joins TRBV19 to TRBJ1-5; TRBD1 matches at 12 bases. The trim removed 6 bases at V and 0 bases at J, leaving 12 bases unmatched. The CDR3 runs to 19 residues. In germline, CDR1 is LNHDA, CDR2 SQIVND (reference sequence). The CDR3 reads CASSAPRDRGPNSNQPQHF. Written as DNA, the CDR3 is TGTGCCAGTAGCGCCCCCCGGGACAGGGGGCCTAATAGCAATCAGCCCCAGCATTTT.

This chain links TRBV20-1 with TRBJ2-7; 8 bases align to TRBD1. There are 14 residues in the CDR3. J gave up 0 bases and V 5 bases, and 6 bases lay outside the gene matches. The V gene's germline CDR1 is DFQATT and CDR2 SNEGSKA (reference sequence). The CDR3 protein is CSAAGQVISYEQYF. CDR3 sequence (DNA): TGCAGTGCTGCGGGACAGGTGATCTCCTACGAGCAGTACTTC.

The chain couples TRBV9 to TRBJ2-2; the D gene is possibly TRBD2 (7 bases). Germline V lookup: CDR1 SGDLS, CDR2 YYNGEE. Between the trimmed V and J ends, which lost 3 bases and 4 bases, there was a span of 13 bases. There are 15 residues in the CDR3. The CDR3: CASSGGGRVTGELFF. Here the CDR3 DNA reads TGTGCCAGCAGCGGGGGGGGGCGCGTCACCGGGGAGCTGTTTTTT.

J is TRBJ2-5 and V is TRBV5-1; TRBD1 agrees at 11 bases. This CDR3 has 16 amino acids. V gave up 6 bases and J gave up 0 bases; unmatched junction bases: 7. Germline values: CDR1 SGHRS, CDR2 YFSETQ. CDR3 sequence: CASTPGTGGYQETQYF. The DNA of the CDR3 is TGCGCCAGCACTCCCGGGACAGGGGGGTACCAAGAGACCCAGTACTTC.

The V and J genes are TRBV12-3 or TRBV12-4 and TRBJ2-1; D is unclear. The CDR3 has 13 residues. Trimming shortened V by 6 bases and J by 8 bases, and 14 bases separated the two germline ends. The CDR3 protein is CASRDLEWDEQFF. As DNA, the CDR3 is TGTGCCAGCAGGGATCTAGAATGGGATGAGCAGTTCTTC.

This clonotype occurred many times. The V and J genes are TRBV12-3 or TRBV12-4 and TRBJ1-1; 8 positions agree with TRBD1. The ends lost 5 bases at V and 1 base at J; junction bases unmatched: 6. This CDR3 region has 15 residues. The CDR3 loop is CASSLYRGGNTEAFF. The CDR3, as DNA: TGTGCCAGCAGTCTGTACAGGGGGGGGAACACTGAAGCTTTCTTT.

As regards this clonotype: Given a much more abundant clone one base away, this may be a read error. This chain connects TRBV18 to TRBJ2-7; no reliable D call. The CDR3 runs to 15 residues. Germline loops: CDR1 KGHSH, CDR2 LQKENI. Trimming removed 0 bases from V and 3 bases from J, with 12 bases in between. The DNA of the CDR3 is TGTGCCAGCTCACCACCAGCCGGAACTAACTACGAGCAGTACTTC. This translates into CASSPPAGTNYEQYF.

CDR3: CASSDPRTSGRRNEQYF. For the CDR3, the DNA is TGTGCCAGCAGTGACCCCAGGACTAGCGGGAGGAGGAACGAGCAGTACTTC. The chain recombines TRBV25-1 with TRBJ2-7, with TRBD2 matching over 14 bases. The germline V gene has CDR1 MGHDK and CDR2 SYGVNS. V was clipped by 3 bases and J by 5 bases; unmatched bases: 9. The CDR3 runs 17 residues.

There are many counts of this clonotype. V is TRBV2 and J is TRBJ1-5; tentatively, D is TRBD1 (6 bases). Germline V CDR1 and CDR2: SNHLY, FYNNEI. The length of the CDR3 is 14 residues. The V and J ends lost 2 bases and 6 bases respectively, with 11 bases between them. The CDR3 sequence is CASSETGSFQPQHF. DNA of the CDR3: TGTGCCAGCAGTGAAACAGGGTCCTTTCAGCCCCAGCATTTT.

This chain connects TRBV20-1 to TRBJ2-5; perhaps TRBD2 as D (7 bases). Germline CDR1 and CDR2: DFQATT and SNEGSKA (reference sequence). The V gene lost 6 bases and the J gene lost 5 bases, with 19 bases spanning the gap. The length of the CDR3 is 14 residues. The CDR3 coding sequence is TGCAGTGCCCAGAGGGGGGGGCGACGGGAGACCCAGTACTTC. Protein: CSAQRGGRRETQYF.

There are many counts of this clonotype. The chain carries TRBV24-1 and TRBJ1-2, with a weak D call TRBD1 (5 bases). The CDR3 length is 14 residues. CDR1 and CDR2 from the germline V gene are KGHDR and SFDVKD. V lost 0 bases to trimming and J lost 4 bases, with 8 bases between them. The CDR3 protein is CATSDLTTAYGYTF. The CDR3 DNA reads as TGTGCCACCAGTGATTTGACGACAGCCTATGGCTACACCTTC.

This clonotype showed up many times. The chain combines TRBV6-5 with TRBJ1-2; 9 bases agree with TRBD1. CDR3 length equals 16 residues. J gave up 4 bases and V 2 bases, and 8 bases lay outside the gene matches. Germline values: CDR1 MNHEY, CDR2 SVGAGI. The CDR3 spells CASSYTQGASTYGYTF. The CDR3 region has the DNA TGTGCCAGCAGTTACACACAGGGGGCGTCGACCTATGGCTACACCTTC.

This clonotype occurred a few times. V gene TRBV20-1 combines with J gene TRBJ1-5; the D gene is possibly TRBD1 (5 bases). The CDR3 spans 16 residues. The V gene lost 3 bases and the J gene lost 9 bases, with 24 bases spanning the gap. The germline V gene encodes CDR1 DFQATT and CDR2 SNEGSKA (reference sequence). The CDR3 coding sequence is TGCAGTGCTAGGGGTCCAGGGATTAGCCCTTTAGGGCCCCAGCATTTT. Its protein product is CSARGPGISPLGPQHF.

V gene TRBV30 combines with J gene TRBJ2-5, with D possibly TRBD1 on 6 matching bases. The CDR3 sequence is 14 residues long. CDR1 is GTSNPN and CDR2 is SVGIG in the germline V gene (reference sequence). V lost 1 base, J lost 4 bases, and 13 bases lay in between. The CDR3 sequence is CAWSEPQGIETQYF. The CDR3, as DNA: TGTGCCTGGAGTGAACCGCAGGGGATAGAGACCCAGTACTTC.

This clonotype was seen ten or more times. This chain links TRBV20-1 with TRBJ1-5; D may be TRBD1 (6 bases). This CDR3 is 14 amino acids long. The V gene's germline CDR1 is DFQATT and CDR2 SNEGSKA (reference sequence). Deletions cut 4 bases from V and 1 base from J, with 11 bases between. DNA for the CDR3: TGCAGTGCTAAGGACAGTGGAAGCAATCAGCCCCAGCATTTT. Residues: CSAKDSGSNQPQHF.

This clonotype was seen ten or more times. J is TRBJ1-2 and V is TRBV28, with TRBD1 as a possible D gene (5 bases). In germline, CDR1 is MDHEN, CDR2 SYDVKM. V shed 6 bases and J shed 1 base, with 9 bases lying between them. This CDR3 is 13 amino acids long. Written as DNA, the CDR3 is TGTGCCAGCAGCCAAGGGGATAACTATGGCTACACCTTC. This encodes CASSQGDNYGYTF.

Concerning this clonotype: Mismatch with germline at one junction end may stem from a read error. V is TRBV11-2 and J is TRBJ1-6; TRBD1 agrees at 8 bases. The CDR3 contains 18 residues. Germline assignment: CDR1 SGHAT and CDR2 FQNNGV. The DNA for the CDR3 is TGCGCCAGCAGCCAATTGGTTCAGGGGGCCTTCTATAATTCACCCCTCCACTTT. This gives the protein CASSQLVQGAFYNSPLHF.

The chain combines TRBV28 with TRBJ2-7, with D possibly matching TRBD2 (6 bases). CDR3 length equals 14 residues. V was pared by 6 bases and J by 4 bases, with 16 bases between. The germline V gene encodes CDR1 MDHEN and CDR2 SYDVKM. CDR3 nucleotide sequence: TGTGCCAGCAGGGCCGGGACTGAGTATTACGAGCAGTACTTC. It yields the protein CASRAGTEYYEQYF.

This clonotype has a count of ten or more. The chain employs TRBV18 and TRBJ2-7, with D possibly being TRBD2 (6 bases). CDR3 length equals 16 residues. Trimming cost V 4 bases and J 1 base, with 17 bases left between them. The germline CDR1 and CDR2 sequences are KGHSH and LQKENI. For the CDR3, the DNA is TGTGCCAGCTCACTTCTTTTAGGCGGGACTTCCTACGAGCAGTACTTC. Translation gives CASSLLLGGTSYEQYF.

The genes are TRBV29-1 and TRBJ1-1; 8 bases line up with TRBD1. Looked up from germline, CDR1 is SQVTM and CDR2 is ANQGSEA. J gave up 1 base and V 4 bases, and 2 bases lay outside the gene matches. The CDR3 runs 13 residues. The CDR3 DNA follows: TGCAGCGTTGGGCAGGGGGCGAACACTGAAGCTTTCTTT. Translation: CSVGQGANTEAFF.

Details on this clonotype: The junction departs from germline at one end; a sequencing error may be responsible. V gene TRBV9 combines with J gene TRBJ2-1; 8 bases map to TRBD2. CDR1 is SGDLS, CDR2 YYNGEE, per germline. The CDR3 loop spans 15 amino acids. The CDR3 loop reads CVSSVGGGRTNEQFF. CDR3 DNA sequence: TGTGTCAGCAGCGTAGGAGGCGGGAGGACCAATGAGCAGTTCTTC.

This clonotype has only one observation. The chain is built from TRBV6-5 and TRBJ1-2; unclear D gene. V was pared by 0 bases and J by 4 bases, with 9 bases between. The CDR3 runs to 14 residues. Germline V gives CDR1 MNHEY, CDR2 SVGAGI. The CDR3 is CASSYSMQVYGYTF. CDR3 nucleotide sequence: TGTGCCAGCAGTTACTCGATGCAGGTCTATGGCTACACCTTC.

The chain employs TRBV27 and TRBJ2-3, with TRBD2 identical over 10 bases. CDR1 is MNHEY, CDR2 SMNVEV, per germline (reference sequence). The CDR3 loop spans 15 amino acids. The V and J ends lost 6 bases and 5 bases, in that order; junction bases with no gene match: 8. In DNA, the CDR3 is TGTGCCAGCAGATGGGTAGCGGGAGGTTTAGATACGCAGTATTTT. Translated, it gives CASRWVAGGLDTQYF.

This chain joins TRBV24-1 and TRBJ2-1; D perhaps matches TRBD1 (6 bases). The germline V gene has CDR1 KGHDR and CDR2 SFDVKD. CDR3 size: 16 residues. Between the trimmed V and J ends, which lost 0 bases and 7 bases, there was a span of 15 bases. CDR3: CATSDLSGVRGNEQFF. In DNA form, the CDR3 reads TGTGCCACCAGTGATTTGAGTGGGGTCAGGGGTAATGAGCAGTTCTTC.

This clonotype was observed at least ten times. The J gene is TRBJ2-7, the V gene TRBV7-9; no clear D. V lost 1 base and J 3 bases, leaving 7 bases between the germline ends. Per germline, CDR1 SEHNR and CDR2 FQNEAQ (reference sequence). This CDR3 is 13 amino acids long. For the CDR3, the DNA is TGTGCCAGCAGCTTAGACGGATACTACGAGCAGTACTTC. Its protein product is CASSLDGYYEQYF.